This passage covers 23 T cell receptor beta chains from one sample sequenced in a study of shared clonotypes between healthy human individuals. Naive CD8 cells lacked CD45RO and underwent positive selection for CCR7, leaving out terminally differentiated effector memory CD45RA+ cells. Clones were read by immunoSEQ multiplex PCR, and TCRdb kept only the in-frame ones, dropping some. This table has about 2 million clones, around 96% appearing once. The sample was naive CD8+ T cells sorted from blood. The receptors derive from a man aged 18 to 30 in good health.

This clone was counted once. V usage is TRBV25-1 and J usage is TRBJ2-5; D may be TRBD2 (6 bases). Germline CDR1 and CDR2: MGHDK and SYGVNS. CDR3 length: 16 residues. Trimming removed 0 bases at V and 4 bases at J, with 15 bases between. CDR3 DNA: TGTGCCAGCAGTGAATACCAGGAGGGTAGGTCAGAGACCCAGTACTTC. It is translated as CASSEYQEGRSETQYF.

The rearrangement links TRBV4-2 to TRBJ2-7; 8 nucleotides match TRBD2. The V gene's germline CDR1 is LGHNA and CDR2 YNFKEQ. V lost 0 bases to trimming and J lost 6 bases; unmatched junction nucleotides: 4. There are 14 residues in the CDR3. For the CDR3, the DNA is TGTGCCAGCAGCCAAGATGGGCTAGCGGGCGAGCAGTACTTC. Translating gives CASSQDGLAGEQYF.

The V call is TRBV11-2, the J call TRBJ2-4; D not resolved. CDR1 SGHAT and CDR2 FQNNGV come from the germline V gene. V lost 5 bases to trimming and J lost 6 bases, with 17 bases between them. CDR3 length: 15 residues. The CDR3 here is CASSPEAIGLNIQYF. Here the CDR3 DNA reads TGTGCCAGCAGCCCAGAGGCGATAGGGCTAAACATTCAGTACTTC.

About this clone: Other DNA variants within this sample encode the same CDR3. The chain carries TRBV5-1 and TRBJ2-7, with D possibly TRBD2 on 6 matching bases. The CDR3 sequence is 14 residues long. CDR1 and CDR2 from the germline V gene are SGHRS and YFSETQ. V lost 2 bases and J lost 3, with 12 bases in between. The CDR3 DNA is TGCGCCAGCAGCTTCAAAGCGGGCGACTACGAGCAGTACTTC. Translation: CASSFKAGDYEQYF.

This chain uses TRBV19 with TRBJ1-1; D is perhaps TRBD1 (5 bases). The V end lost 1 base, the J end lost 1 base, and 10 bases lay between the germline ends. The CDR3 totals 15 residues. Germline V lookup: CDR1 LNHDA, CDR2 SQIVND (reference sequence). Written as DNA, the CDR3 is TGTGCCAGTAGTATAGCTACAGGTTCGAACACTGAAGCTTTCTTT. It yields the protein CASSIATGSNTEAFF.

This clone showed up just once. The rearrangement uses TRBV15 and TRBJ2-3, with D possibly matching TRBD1 (6 bases). This CDR3 has 14 residues. V was shortened by 5 bases and J by 0 bases, with 9 bases between the two germline ends. The V gene's germline CDR1 is LNHNV and CDR2 YYDKDF (reference sequence). CDR3 in DNA: TGTGCCACCAGCTCCAGGGGTAGCACAGATACGCAGTATTTT. It translates to CATSSRGSTDTQYF.

In nucleotides, the CDR3 is TGCGCCAGCAGCCAAGTTTGGCGGGAGGGGGGTGAGCAGTTCTTC. Translation gives CASSQVWREGGEQFF. V usage is TRBV4-1 and J usage is TRBJ2-1, with 9 bases lining up with TRBD2. The CDR3 has 15 amino acids. Germline assignment: CDR1 MGHRA and CDR2 YSYEKL. The junction had 7 bases not matched to a gene; V was cut back by 1 base and J by 9 bases.

Notes on this clone: The sample has other DNA sequences that encode this CDR3 too. This chain joins TRBV9 and TRBJ1-6; no clear D. Germline V CDR1 and CDR2: SGDLS, YYNGEE. Trimming left V 2 bases short and J 7 bases short, with 7 bases between. This CDR3 spans 13 amino acids. The CDR3 region is CASSVGVNSPLHF. In DNA form, the CDR3 reads TGTGCCAGCAGCGTTGGGGTCAATTCACCCCTCCACTTT. The whole variable domain, filled in from reference TRBV9 and TRBJ1-6, reads DSGVTQTPKHLITATGQRVTLRCSPRSGDLSVYWYQQSLDQGLQFLIQYYNGEERAKGNILERFSAQQFPDLHSELNLSSLELGDSALYFCASSVGVNSPLHFGNGTRLTVT.

The chain uses TRBV2 and TRBJ1-1; D is possibly TRBD1 (5 bases). The CDR3 runs to 14 residues. Trimming removed 2 bases from V and 4 bases from J, with 11 bases in between. The V gene's germline CDR1 is SNHLY and CDR2 FYNNEI. The CDR3 is CASSEFRDGTEAFF. The CDR3 nucleotides read TGTGCCAGCAGTGAATTCAGGGATGGCACTGAAGCTTTCTTT.

This sequence joins TRBV6-1 and TRBJ1-4; unclear D gene. Trimming stripped 1 base from V and 8 bases from J, with 14 bases between. Looked up from germline, CDR1 is MNHNS and CDR2 is SASEGT. This CDR3 comprises 15 residues. CDR3 coding DNA: TGTGCCAGCAGTGAAGGCGCGGCGGGGTGGGAAAAACTGTTTTTT. It yields the protein CASSEGAAGWEKLFF.

Of note for this clone: Other DNA sequences of this sample code for an identical CDR3. The chain is built from TRBV4-1 and TRBJ2-3; unclear D gene. Trimming took 3 bases from V and 1 from J, leaving 8 bases between them. Germline CDR1 is MGHRA and CDR2 is YSYEKL. The CDR3 loop spans 14 amino acids. CDR3 nucleotide sequence: TGCGCCAGCAGCCAGGGCACCGGCACAGATACGCAGTATTTT. Protein product: CASSQGTGTDTQYF.

The genes are TRBV6-5 and TRBJ2-3; possibly TRBD1 or TRBD2 for D (5 bases each). V was trimmed by 6 bases and J by 6 bases, leaving 16 bases between them. The CDR3 is 14 residues long. Germline CDR1 MNHEY, CDR2 SVGAGI. CDR3 sequence: CASRPWGIGDTQYF. CDR3 nucleotide sequence: TGTGCCAGCAGACCATGGGGGATTGGCGATACGCAGTATTTT.

CDR3 in amino acids: CAISELENYEQYF. In DNA form, the CDR3 reads TGTGCCATCAGTGAGCTTGAGAACTACGAGCAGTACTTC. The chain employs TRBV10-3 and TRBJ2-7; unclear D gene. Germline V gives CDR1 ENHRY, CDR2 SYGVKD. The CDR3 is made up of 13 amino acids. Trimming took off 2 bases at V and 3 bases at J, with 8 bases between the two ends.

V gene TRBV27 combines with J gene TRBJ2-7, with TRBD1 matching over 12 bases. The CDR3 extends over 14 amino acids. J gave up 5 bases and V 6 bases, and 5 bases lay outside the gene matches. The germline CDR1 and CDR2 sequences are MNHEY and SMNVEV (reference sequence). CDR3 in amino acids: CASSSGTGGNEQYF. DNA of the CDR3: TGTGCCAGCAGCTCCGGGACAGGGGGCAACGAGCAGTACTTC.

V and J are TRBV5-4 and TRBJ2-7; 14 bases align to TRBD2. Germline values: CDR1 SGHNT, CDR2 YYREEE (reference sequence). The CDR3 covers 16 residues. V gave up 3 bases and J gave up 6 bases; unmatched junction bases: 8. CDR3: CASSSALGLAGGEQYF. CDR3 DNA sequence: TGTGCCAGCAGCTCTGCACTCGGACTAGCGGGGGGCGAGCAGTACTTC.

The V call is TRBV10-1, the J call TRBJ2-4; 8 positions agree with TRBD1. Germline CDR1 is WNHNN and CDR2 is SYGVQD (reference sequence). The ends lost 7 bases at V and 2 bases at J; junction bases unmatched: 19. The CDR3 totals 19 residues. CDR3 in amino acids: CASKPGQGIQKRSKNIQYF. For the CDR3, the DNA is TGCGCCAGCAAACCAGGACAGGGTATCCAAAAAAGATCCAAAAACATTCAGTACTTC.

This clone showed up just once. This rearrangement joins TRBV27 to TRBJ1-1, with D perhaps TRBD1 (5 bases). The CDR3 length is 14 residues. Germline-derived CDR1 and CDR2 are MNHEY and SMNVEV (reference sequence). Trimming removed 3 bases at V and 4 bases at J, with 12 bases between. The CDR3 bases are TGTGCCAGCAGTTTGGTGGGGCCGAGCACTGAAGCTTTCTTT. As protein: CASSLVGPSTEAFF.

The chain has TRBV4-3 and TRBJ2-7, with a tentative D call TRBD2 (6 bases). V dropped 4 bases and J dropped 6 bases, with 7 bases sitting between them. CDR1 LGHNA and CDR2 YSLEER come from the germline V gene. The CDR3 spans 11 residues. The CDR3 sequence is CASSLGGEQYF. The CDR3 bases are TGCGCCAGCAGCCTCGGGGGCGAGCAGTACTTC.

The V and J genes are TRBV5-8 and TRBJ2-1; D is perhaps TRBD1 or TRBD2 (5 bases each). Per germline, CDR1 SGHTS and CDR2 YDEGEE. The CDR3 covers 15 residues. V was clipped by 4 bases and J by 4 bases, with 15 bases between them. CDR3 sequence (DNA): TGTGCCAGCAGCCTACTCGGGACGCATTACAATGAGCAGTTCTTC. Its protein product is CASSLLGTHYNEQFF. Complete variable domain (other parts from reference TRBV5-8 and TRBJ2-1): EAGVTQSPTHLIKTRGQQATLRCSPISGHTSVYWYQQALGLGLQFLLWYDEGEERNRGNFPPRFSGRQFPNYSSELNVNALELEDSALYLCASSLLGTHYNEQFFGPGTRLTVL.

V and J are TRBV13 and TRBJ1-5; D is ambiguous. The CDR3 spans 12 residues. Germline CDR1 is PRHDT and CDR2 is FYEKMQ (reference sequence). Trimming stripped 4 bases from V and 8 bases from J, with 9 bases between. This CDR3 reads CASSSVGEPQHF. The CDR3 nucleotides read TGTGCCAGCAGCTCGGTTGGAGAGCCCCAGCATTTT.

In its sample, this clone was seen once. The chain links TRBV11-2 to TRBJ1-1; no firm D call. CDR3 length: 11 amino acids. V was shortened by 5 bases and J by 8 bases, with 9 bases between the two germline ends. Germline loops: CDR1 SGHAT, CDR2 FQNNGV. CDR3 residues: CASSQSKEAFF. Here the CDR3 DNA reads TGTGCCAGCAGCCAGTCTAAGGAAGCTTTCTTT.

The chain is built from TRBV28 and TRBJ2-2; D gene uncertain. V was clipped by 3 bases and J by 4 bases, with 6 bases between them. The CDR3 extends over 13 amino acids. Germline V gives CDR1 MDHEN, CDR2 SYDVKM. This CDR3 reads CASSFMGTGELFF. For the CDR3, the DNA is TGTGCCAGCAGTTTTATGGGCACCGGGGAGCTGTTTTTT. Full variable domain (rest looked up from reference TRBV28 and TRBJ2-2): DVKVTQSSRYLVKRTGEKVFLECVQDMDHENMFWYRQDPGLGLRLIYFSYDVKMKEKGDIPEGYSVSREKKERFSLILESASTNQTSMYLCASSFMGTGELFFGEGSRLTVL.

This chain joins TRBV9 and TRBJ2-3; the match to TRBD2 covers 12 bases. V lost 4 bases, J lost 3 bases, and 12 bases stayed unmatched. The CDR3 has 18 residues. The germline V gene has CDR1 SGDLS and CDR2 YYNGEE. Here the CDR3 DNA reads TGTGCCAGCAGCCAAGAGGGACTAGCGGGTTTAATAACAGATACGCAGTATTTT. It translates to CASSQEGLAGLITDTQYF.